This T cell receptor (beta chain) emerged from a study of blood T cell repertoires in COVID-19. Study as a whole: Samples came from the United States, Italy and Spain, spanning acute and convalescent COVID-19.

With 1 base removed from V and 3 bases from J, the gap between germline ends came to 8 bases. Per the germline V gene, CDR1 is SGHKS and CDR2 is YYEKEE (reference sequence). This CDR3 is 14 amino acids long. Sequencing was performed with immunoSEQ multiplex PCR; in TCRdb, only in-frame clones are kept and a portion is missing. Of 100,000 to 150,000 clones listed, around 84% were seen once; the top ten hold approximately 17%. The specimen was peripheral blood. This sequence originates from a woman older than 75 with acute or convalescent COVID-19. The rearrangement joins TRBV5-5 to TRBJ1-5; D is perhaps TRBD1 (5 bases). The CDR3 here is CASSLLDTNQPQHF. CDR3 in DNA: TGTGCCAGCAGCTTGTTGGACACCAATCAGCCCCAGCATTTT.